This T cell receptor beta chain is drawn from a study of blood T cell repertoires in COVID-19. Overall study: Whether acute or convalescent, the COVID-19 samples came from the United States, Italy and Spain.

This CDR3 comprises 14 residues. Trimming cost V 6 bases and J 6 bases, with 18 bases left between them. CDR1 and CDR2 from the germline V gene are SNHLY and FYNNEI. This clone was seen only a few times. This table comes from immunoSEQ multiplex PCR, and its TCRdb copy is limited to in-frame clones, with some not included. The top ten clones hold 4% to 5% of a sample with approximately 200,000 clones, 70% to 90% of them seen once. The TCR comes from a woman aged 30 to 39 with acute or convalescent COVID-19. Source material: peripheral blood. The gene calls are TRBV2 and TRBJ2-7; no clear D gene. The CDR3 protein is CASRWREARGEQYF. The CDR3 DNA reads TGTGCCAGCAGGTGGAGAGAGGCTCGAGGCGAGCAGTACTTC.